This T cell receptor (beta chain) was identified during a study of vaccination effects on CD4 cells after COVID-19. Following culture for 9 to 11 days, CD4+ T cells were isolated. PCR confirmed that the person was infected with SARS-CoV-2 between March and December 2020. The participants, recipients of two vaccine doses, got either BNT162b2 or mRNA-1273. Cultures had half their medium replaced with IL-2 medium on days 3 and 7. By proportion, this clone is medium-sized. What it recognizes is unknown. This table comes from immunoSEQ multiplex PCR, and its TCRdb copy is limited to in-frame clones, with some not included. The table records 30,000 to 35,000 clones, approximately 77% of them present only once. V shed 4 bases and J 5 bases; nucleotides not matched to a gene: 4. CDR1 is SGHRS, CDR2 YFSETQ, per germline. This CDR3 is built from 15 residues.

The receptor's source is a human donor who had a prior SARS-CoV-2 infection. The chain has TRBV5-1 and TRBJ2-1, with 12 bases matching TRBD2. Sequences were derived from CD4+ T cells from PBMCs cultured without peptide, sampled after COVID-19 vaccination. The CDR3 here is CASSRRLAGDNEQFF. The CDR3 region has the DNA TGCGCCAGCAGCCGTCGACTAGCGGGAGACAATGAGCAGTTCTTC.